The 14 T cell receptor beta chains in this list originate from one sample, sequenced in a study of T cell responses to AZD1222 COVID-19 vaccine. Sequencing used immunoSEQ multiplex PCR; TCRdb keeps in-frame clones, though not all of them. The table lists approximately 180,000 clones, roughly 87% of them singletons. This specimen consisted of peripheral blood, obtained on day 0 of AZD1222 vaccination. These receptors came from an adult in good health.

The chain joins TRBV19 to TRBJ2-6; perhaps TRBD1 as D (5 bases). The germline V gene encodes CDR1 LNHDA and CDR2 SQIVND (reference sequence). This CDR3 is built from 18 residues. The V gene lost 6 bases and the J gene lost 4 bases, with 22 bases spanning the gap. The DNA of the CDR3 is TGTGCCAGTAGCTCACAGGTATTTCGGGTTGACGGGGCCAACGTCCTGACTTTC. Protein product: CASSSQVFRVDGANVLTF.

The table lists this clone with a count of one. J is TRBJ1-5 and V is TRBV7-2; TRBD1 matches 7 bases. Per the germline V gene, CDR1 is SGHTA and CDR2 is FQGNSA. V was pared by 4 bases and J by 6 bases, with 6 bases of the junction left unmatched. The CDR3 is made up of 14 amino acids. The CDR3, as DNA: TGTGCCAGCAGCTCAAACAGGGGAGGTCAGCCCCAGCATTTT. Translation: CASSSNRGGQPQHF.

V and J are TRBV7-9 and TRBJ1-1; D perhaps matches TRBD1 (5 bases). This CDR3 contains 17 residues. In germline, CDR1 is SEHNR, CDR2 FQNEAQ (reference sequence). V lost 1 base and J 1 base, leaving 16 bases between the germline ends. The CDR3: CASSLGPGVAQNTEAFF. CDR3 coding DNA: TGTGCCAGCAGCTTAGGGCCGGGGGTGGCTCAGAACACTGAAGCTTTCTTT.

The chain uses TRBV7-2 and TRBJ1-1; D is undetermined. V lost 5 bases and J lost 0, with 13 bases in between. Germline V gene data show CDR1 as SGHTA and CDR2 as FQGNSA. This CDR3 region has 15 residues. The CDR3 loop reads CASSHRGSLNTEAFF. The CDR3 coding sequence is TGTGCCAGCAGCCACCGGGGATCGCTGAACACTGAAGCTTTCTTT.

V usage is TRBV7-9 and J usage is TRBJ1-6; D is perhaps TRBD1 (5 bases). CDR1 and CDR2 from the germline V gene are SEHNR and FQNEAQ (reference sequence). Trimming pared 3 bases from V and 5 bases from J, leaving 8 bases between. The CDR3 has 14 amino acids. This CDR3 is CASSFSGNNSPLHF. CDR3 in DNA: TGTGCCAGCAGCTTTTCAGGGAATAATTCACCCCTCCACTTT.

This clone turned up a few times. V usage is TRBV28 and J usage is TRBJ1-3; TRBD1 might be the D (5 bases). The CDR3 length is 16 residues. The germline V and J ends were trimmed by 10 bases and 3 bases, with 22 bases remaining between them. The germline CDR1 and CDR2 sequences are MDHEN and SYDVKM. CDR3 bases: TGTGCCACATTAGGTTGGGGGAGCCCCTTTGGAAACACCATATATTTT. This sequence encodes CATLGWGSPFGNTIYF.

The V call is TRBV19, the J call TRBJ2-7; 8 nucleotides align to TRBD1. Germline V CDR1 and CDR2: LNHDA, SQIVND (reference sequence). This CDR3 has 15 amino acids. V lost 5 bases, J lost 5 bases, and 11 bases stayed unmatched. In DNA form, the CDR3 reads TGTGCCAGTAGTCGGACCGACTCACAGGGGGACGAGCAGTACTTC. Amino acid sequence: CASSRTDSQGDEQYF. The full variable domain, its missing parts supplied by reference TRBV19 and TRBJ2-7, is DGGITQSPKYLFRKEGQNVTLSCEQNLNHDAMYWYRQDPGQGLRLIYYSQIVNDFQKGDIAEGYSVSREKKESFPLTVTSAQKNPTAFYLCASSRTDSQGDEQYFGPGTRLTVT.

The chain is built from TRBV11-1 and TRBJ2-7; D is unclear. Trimming removed 5 bases at V and 2 bases at J, with 10 bases between. The CDR3 covers 13 residues. Looked up from germline, CDR1 is SGHAT and CDR2 is FQDESV (reference sequence). The CDR3: CASSPTGPYEQYF. The CDR3 DNA reads as TGTGCCAGCAGCCCAACCGGACCCTACGAGCAGTACTTC.

V and J are TRBV10-3 and TRBJ2-7; 8 bases match TRBD2. Germline V CDR1 and CDR2: ENHRY, SYGVKD. The CDR3 covers 15 residues. The V segment lost 0 bases and the J segment 4 bases; nucleotides outside the gene matches: 5. The CDR3 spells CAISESTSDVYEQYF. The CDR3 region has the DNA TGTGCCATCAGTGAGTCGACTAGCGATGTTTACGAGCAGTACTTC.

V gene TRBV2 combines with J gene TRBJ1-5; no clear D gene. CDR3 length: 14 amino acids. Germline V gene data show CDR1 as SNHLY and CDR2 as FYNNEI. V lost 2 bases and J 1 base, leaving 6 bases between the germline ends. The CDR3 sequence: CASSEFVSNQPQHF. The CDR3 nucleotides read TGTGCCAGCAGTGAATTTGTGAGCAATCAGCCCCAGCATTTT.

This chain joins TRBV7-9 and TRBJ1-4, with 9 bases aligning to TRBD1. J lost 8 bases, V lost 4 bases, and 8 bases had no gene match. The CDR3 extends over 15 amino acids. Germline V gives CDR1 SEHNR, CDR2 FQNEAQ (reference sequence). CDR3 residues: CASSSTGTGKEKLFF. CDR3 DNA: TGTGCCAGCAGCTCCACCGGGACAGGGAAAGAAAAACTGTTTTTT.

CDR3 nucleotide sequence: TGTGCCTGTCGGGGTGAGGAGACCCAGTACTTC. It encodes CACRGEETQYF. The rearrangement links TRBV2 to TRBJ2-5; tentatively, D is TRBD2 (5 bases). The V gene lost 11 bases and the J gene lost 5 bases, with 12 bases spanning the gap. This CDR3 contains 11 residues. Looked up from germline, CDR1 is SNHLY and CDR2 is FYNNEI. The entire variable domain, with the rest obtained from reference TRBV2 and TRBJ2-5, is as follows: EPEVTQTPSHQVTQMGQEVILRCVPISNHLYFYWYRQILGQKVEFLVSFYNNEISEKSEIFDDQFSVERPDGSNFTLKIRSTKLEDSAMYFCACRGEETQYFGPGTRLLVL.

CDR3 nucleotides: TGCGCCAAGGCGGGACAGGTGAACACTGAAGCTTTCTTT. Protein product: CAKAGQVNTEAFF. The chain has TRBV4-1 and TRBJ1-1, with 8 bases fitting TRBD1. The germline V gene encodes CDR1 MGHRA and CDR2 YSYEKL. With V trimmed by 10 bases and J by 0 bases, 4 bases remained unmatched. The CDR3 is 13 amino acids.

The rearrangement joins TRBV5-1 to TRBJ2-3, with TRBD2 as a possible D gene (5 bases). Germline CDR1 and CDR2: SGHRS and YFSETQ. This CDR3 is built from 17 residues. V was cut by 2 bases and J by 1 base, with 17 bases left in between. The CDR3 sequence: CASSFNPSPKGTDTQYF. CDR3 nucleotide sequence: TGCGCCAGCAGCTTTAACCCTAGCCCAAAAGGCACAGATACGCAGTATTTT.